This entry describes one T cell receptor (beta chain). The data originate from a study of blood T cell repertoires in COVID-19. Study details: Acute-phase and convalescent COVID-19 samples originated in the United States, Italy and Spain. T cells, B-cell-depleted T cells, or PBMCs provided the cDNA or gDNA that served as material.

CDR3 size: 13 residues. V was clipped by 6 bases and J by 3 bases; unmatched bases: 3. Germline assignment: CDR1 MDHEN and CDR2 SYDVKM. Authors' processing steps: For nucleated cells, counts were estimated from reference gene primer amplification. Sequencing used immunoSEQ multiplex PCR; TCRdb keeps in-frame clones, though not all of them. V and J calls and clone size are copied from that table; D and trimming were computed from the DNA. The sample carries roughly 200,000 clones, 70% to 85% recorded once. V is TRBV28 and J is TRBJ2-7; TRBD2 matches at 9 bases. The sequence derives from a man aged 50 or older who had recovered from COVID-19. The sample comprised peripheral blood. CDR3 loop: CASRTSGYYEQYF. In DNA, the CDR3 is TGTGCCAGCAGGACTAGCGGATACTACGAGCAGTACTTC.